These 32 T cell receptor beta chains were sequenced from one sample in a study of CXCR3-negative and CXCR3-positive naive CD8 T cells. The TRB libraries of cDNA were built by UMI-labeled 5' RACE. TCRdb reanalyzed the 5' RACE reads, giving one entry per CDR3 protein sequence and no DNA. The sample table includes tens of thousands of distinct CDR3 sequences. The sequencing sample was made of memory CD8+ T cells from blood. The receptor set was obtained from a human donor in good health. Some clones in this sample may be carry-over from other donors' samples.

The CDR3 loop reads CASSLEGTGSYEQYF. The V call is TRBV28, the J call TRBJ2-7; TCRdb gives TRBD1 as the D gene, but with no DNA this cannot be confirmed. The CDR3 loop spans 15 amino acids. Germline CDR1 is MDHEN and CDR2 is SYDVKM. The variable domain in full, with the rest retrieved from reference TRBV28 and TRBJ2-7, is DVKVTQSSRYLVKRTGEKVFLECVQDMDHENMFWYRQDPGLGLRLIYFSYDVKMKEKGDIPEGYSVSREKKERFSLILESASTNQTSMYLCASSLEGTGSYEQYFGPGTRLTVT.

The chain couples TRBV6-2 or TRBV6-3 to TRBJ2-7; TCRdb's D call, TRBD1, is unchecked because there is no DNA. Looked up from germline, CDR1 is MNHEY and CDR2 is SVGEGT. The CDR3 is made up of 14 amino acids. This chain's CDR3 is CASSPGTGGHEQYF.

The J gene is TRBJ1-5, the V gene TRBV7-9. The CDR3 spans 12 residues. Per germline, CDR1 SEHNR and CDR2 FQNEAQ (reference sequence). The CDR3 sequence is CASSLPDQPQHF.

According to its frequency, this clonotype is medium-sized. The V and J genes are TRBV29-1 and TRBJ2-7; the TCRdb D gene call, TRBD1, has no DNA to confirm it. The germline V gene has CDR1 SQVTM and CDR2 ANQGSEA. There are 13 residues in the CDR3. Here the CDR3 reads CSAEAGQGNEQYF.

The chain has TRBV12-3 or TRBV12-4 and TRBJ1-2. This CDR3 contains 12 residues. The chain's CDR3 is CASTNLPDGYTF.

This CDR3 reads CASRGYGPTPRELFF. The J gene is TRBJ2-2, the V gene TRBV19; the TCRdb call, TRBD1, lacks DNA for checking. Germline V CDR1 and CDR2: LNHDA, SQIVND (reference sequence). The CDR3 extends over 15 amino acids.

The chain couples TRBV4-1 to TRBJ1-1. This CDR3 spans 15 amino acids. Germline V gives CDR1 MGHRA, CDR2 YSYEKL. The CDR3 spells CASSQESGQGTEAFF.

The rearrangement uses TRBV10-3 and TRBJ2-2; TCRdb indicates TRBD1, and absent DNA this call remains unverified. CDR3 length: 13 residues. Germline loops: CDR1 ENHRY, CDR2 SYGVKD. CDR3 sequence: CAIRTGDTGELFF.

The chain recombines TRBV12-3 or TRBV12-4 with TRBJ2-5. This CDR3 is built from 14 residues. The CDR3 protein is CASTQFRASESQYF.

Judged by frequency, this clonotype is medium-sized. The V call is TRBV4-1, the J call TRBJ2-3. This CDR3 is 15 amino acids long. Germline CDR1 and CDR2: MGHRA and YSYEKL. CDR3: CASSQARGSTDTQYF.

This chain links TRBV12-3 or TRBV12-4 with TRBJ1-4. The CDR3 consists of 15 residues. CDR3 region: CASSQRVPTNEKLFF.

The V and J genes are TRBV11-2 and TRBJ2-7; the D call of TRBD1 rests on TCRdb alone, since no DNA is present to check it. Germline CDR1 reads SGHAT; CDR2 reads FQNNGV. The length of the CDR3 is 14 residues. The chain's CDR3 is CASSFPGSQYEQYF.

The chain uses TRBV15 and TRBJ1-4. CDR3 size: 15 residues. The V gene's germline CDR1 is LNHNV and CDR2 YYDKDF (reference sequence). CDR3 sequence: CATSIKGQANEKLFF.

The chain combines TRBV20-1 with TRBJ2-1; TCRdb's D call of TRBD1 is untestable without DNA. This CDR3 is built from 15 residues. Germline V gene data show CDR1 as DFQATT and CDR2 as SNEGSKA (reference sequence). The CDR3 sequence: CSAATGGSSYNEQFF.

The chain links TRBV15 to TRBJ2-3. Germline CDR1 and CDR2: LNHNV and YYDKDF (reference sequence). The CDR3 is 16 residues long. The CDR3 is CATSRDRAYSTDTQYF.

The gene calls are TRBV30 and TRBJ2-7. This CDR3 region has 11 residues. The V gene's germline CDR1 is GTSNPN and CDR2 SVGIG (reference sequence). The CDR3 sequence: CAWSPIREQYF.

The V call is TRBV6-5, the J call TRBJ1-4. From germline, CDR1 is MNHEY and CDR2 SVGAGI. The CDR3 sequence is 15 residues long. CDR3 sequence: CASSYVAFDDEKLFF.

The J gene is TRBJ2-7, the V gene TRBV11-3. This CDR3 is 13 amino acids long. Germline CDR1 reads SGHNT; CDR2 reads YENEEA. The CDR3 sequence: CASSLTESYEQYF.

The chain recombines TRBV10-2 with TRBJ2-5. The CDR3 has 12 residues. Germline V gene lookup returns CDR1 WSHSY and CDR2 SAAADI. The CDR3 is CASSDGQETQYF.

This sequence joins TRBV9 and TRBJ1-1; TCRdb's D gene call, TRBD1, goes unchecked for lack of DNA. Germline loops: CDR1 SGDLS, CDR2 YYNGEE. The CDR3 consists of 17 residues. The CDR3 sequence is CASSPFQGTAINTEAFF. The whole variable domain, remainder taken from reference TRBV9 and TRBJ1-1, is DSGVTQTPKHLITATGQRVTLRCSPRSGDLSVYWYQQSLDQGLQFLIQYYNGEERAKGNILERFSAQQFPDLHSELNLSSLELGDSALYFCASSPFQGTAINTEAFFGQGTRLTVV.

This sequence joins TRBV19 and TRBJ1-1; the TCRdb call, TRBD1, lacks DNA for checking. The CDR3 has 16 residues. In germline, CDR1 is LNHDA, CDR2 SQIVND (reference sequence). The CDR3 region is CASRIFDRQTNTEAFF.

The CDR3 loop is CASSVEASGGQETQYF. This sequence joins TRBV9 and TRBJ2-5; TCRdb's assignment of TRBD2 cannot be checked, as there is no DNA. The CDR3 length is 16 residues. Germline V lookup: CDR1 SGDLS, CDR2 YYNGEE.

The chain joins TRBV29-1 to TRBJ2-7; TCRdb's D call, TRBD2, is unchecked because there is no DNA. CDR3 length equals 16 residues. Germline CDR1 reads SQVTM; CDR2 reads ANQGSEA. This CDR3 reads CSVEEDSALRGYEQYF.

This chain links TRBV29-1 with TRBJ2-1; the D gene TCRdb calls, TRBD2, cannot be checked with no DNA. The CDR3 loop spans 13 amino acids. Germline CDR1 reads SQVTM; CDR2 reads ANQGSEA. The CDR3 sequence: CSVLRGGGNEQFF.

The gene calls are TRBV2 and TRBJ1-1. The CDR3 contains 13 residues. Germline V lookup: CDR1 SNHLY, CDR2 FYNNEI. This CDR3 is CASKDPGGTEAFF.

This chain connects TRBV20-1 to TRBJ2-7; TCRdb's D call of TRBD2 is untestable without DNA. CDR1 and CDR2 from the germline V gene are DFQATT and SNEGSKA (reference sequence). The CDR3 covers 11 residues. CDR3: CSARLDYEQYF.

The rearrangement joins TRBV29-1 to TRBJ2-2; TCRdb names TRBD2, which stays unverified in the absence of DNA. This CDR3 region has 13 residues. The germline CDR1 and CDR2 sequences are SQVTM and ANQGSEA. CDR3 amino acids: CSVEGSNTGELFF.

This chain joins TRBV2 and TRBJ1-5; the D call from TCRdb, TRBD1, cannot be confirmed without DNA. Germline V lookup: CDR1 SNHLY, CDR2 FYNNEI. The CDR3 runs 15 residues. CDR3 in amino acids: CASLKSRESNQRQHF.

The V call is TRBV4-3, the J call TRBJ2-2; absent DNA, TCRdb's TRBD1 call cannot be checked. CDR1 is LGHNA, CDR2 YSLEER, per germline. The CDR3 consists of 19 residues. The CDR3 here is CASSHVPGGPTSNTGELFF.

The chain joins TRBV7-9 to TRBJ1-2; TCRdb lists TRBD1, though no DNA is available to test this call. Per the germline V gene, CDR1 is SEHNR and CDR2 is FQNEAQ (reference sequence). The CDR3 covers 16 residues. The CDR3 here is CASSLGGQGNSYGYTF.

CDR3 sequence: CASSLTGPGELFF. V gene TRBV7-2 combines with J gene TRBJ2-2; TCRdb lists TRBD1, though no DNA is available to test this call. The CDR3 sequence is 13 residues long. The germline V gene has CDR1 SGHTA and CDR2 FQGNSA.

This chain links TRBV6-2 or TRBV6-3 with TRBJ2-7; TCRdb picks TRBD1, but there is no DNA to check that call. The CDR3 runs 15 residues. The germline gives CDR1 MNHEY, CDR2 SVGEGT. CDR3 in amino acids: CASSYVWDRTYEQYF.